The 26 T cell receptor beta chains listed next were all sequenced from one sample in a study of response to subunit inactivated influenza vaccine. TCRdb processed the RT-PCR reads anew with MiXCR; each CDR3 protein has one entry. The table has around 190,000 distinct CDR3 sequences, 13% to 15% seen once. Sequenced material: CD8+ T cells sorted from PBMCs, taken around 5 days after vaccination. The receptors come from a man in his fifties who received an inactivated influenza vaccine.

This clonotype has only a few counts. This chain uses TRBV29-1 with TRBJ1-2; no firm D call. Trimming took 2 bases from V and 1 from J, leaving 8 bases between them. This CDR3 comprises 13 residues. Germline loops: CDR1 SQVTM, CDR2 ANQGSEA. CDR3 bases: TGCAGCGTTGAAACAGAAAGTAACTATGGCTACACCTTC. Encoded protein: CSVETESNYGYTF. Supplemented by reference TRBV29-1 and TRBJ1-2, the full variable domain reads SAVISQKPSRDICQRGTSLTIQCQVDSQVTMMFWYRQQPGQSLTLIATANQGSEATYESGFVIDKFPISRPNLTFSTLTVSNMSPEDSSIYLCSVETESNYGYTFGSGTRLTVV.

J is TRBJ2-7 and V is TRBV7-8; D is perhaps TRBD1 (6 bases). CDR3 size: 15 residues. Looked up from germline, CDR1 is SGHVS and CDR2 is FQNEAQ. V shed 3 bases and J shed 1 base, with 13 bases lying between them. In DNA, the CDR3 is TGTGCCAGCAGCTTCTATGGCCAGGGGTCCTACGAGCAGTACTTC. The encoded protein is CASSFYGQGSYEQYF. Based on the CDR3 plus reference TRBV7-8 and TRBJ2-7, the full variable domain is GAGVSQSPRYKVAKRGQDVALRCDPISGHVSLFWYQQALGQGPEFLTYFQNEAQLDKSGLPSDRFFAERPEGSVSTLKIQRTQQEDSAVYLCASSFYGQGSYEQYFGPGTRLTVT.

The chain employs TRBV6-1 and TRBJ2-7; tentative D call: TRBD1 (5 bases). Germline assignment: CDR1 MNHNS and CDR2 SASEGT. This CDR3 has 14 amino acids. V gave up 5 bases and J gave up 4 bases, with 15 bases separating them. CDR3 nucleotide sequence: TGTGCCAGCAGTATCCGGACATCAATTTACGAGCAGTACTTC. Translated, it gives CASSIRTSIYEQYF.

This clonotype has just a few counts. The CDR3 region has the DNA TGTGCCAGCAGCTTGGTTCCGCCTGAGTACGGGCGGGCCCTCAATGAGCAGTTCTTC. Translating gives CASSLVPPEYGRALNEQFF. The J gene is TRBJ2-1, the V gene TRBV11-2, with D tentatively TRBD2 (5 bases). The germline gives CDR1 SGHAT, CDR2 FQNNGV. The CDR3 sequence is 19 residues long. V lost 3 bases and J 6 bases, leaving 27 bases between the germline ends.

By sample share, this clonotype is medium-sized. The rearrangement uses TRBV5-1 and TRBJ2-2; TRBD1 matches at 10 bases. The CDR3 has 15 amino acids. The V segment lost 4 bases and the J segment 6 bases; nucleotides outside the gene matches: 6. The germline gives CDR1 SGHRS, CDR2 YFSETQ. The CDR3 nucleotides are TGCGCCAGCAGCCCCTGGGACAGGGGTCCCGGGGAGCTGTTTTTT. Translation: CASSPWDRGPGELFF.

In its sample, this clonotype was seen a few times. The V and J genes are TRBV12-3 or TRBV12-4 and TRBJ1-4; weak D call: TRBD1 (5 bases). This CDR3 region has 16 residues. V was trimmed by 5 bases and J by 0 bases, leaving 13 bases between them. In DNA, the CDR3 is TGTGCCAGCAGTATAGGGGCACGGGCAACTAATGAAAAACTGTTTTTT. The encoded protein is CASSIGARATNEKLFF.

The chain is built from TRBV5-1 and TRBJ2-3; D is perhaps TRBD1 or TRBD2 (6 bases each). V lost 2 bases and J 3 bases, leaving 16 bases between the germline ends. From germline, CDR1 is SGHRS and CDR2 YFSETQ. CDR3 length equals 16 residues. The CDR3 spells CASSLFGGWGTDTQYF. DNA for the CDR3: TGCGCCAGCAGCTTATTCGGGGGCTGGGGTACAGATACGCAGTATTTT.

V is TRBV13 and J is TRBJ2-7; maybe TRBD2 (6 bases). Trimming removed 6 bases from V and 2 bases from J, with 17 bases in between. Germline CDR1 PRHDT, CDR2 FYEKMQ (reference sequence). The CDR3 totals 15 residues. CDR3 residues: CASSRAATRTYEQYF. DNA of the CDR3: TGTGCCAGCAGTCGGGCCGCGACTAGGACCTACGAGCAGTACTTC.

The chain uses TRBV7-9 and TRBJ2-1; no clear D gene. Trimming stripped 0 bases from V and 6 bases from J, with 3 bases between. Germline CDR1 is SEHNR and CDR2 is FQNEAQ (reference sequence). The CDR3 contains 12 residues. The CDR3 DNA reads TGTGCCAGCAGCTTAGCCTCCAATGAGCAGTTCTTC. It codes for CASSLASNEQFF.

This clonotype has at least ten counts. Written as DNA, the CDR3 is TGTGCCAGCAGGGTGGAAACCGGGGAGCTGTTTTTT. Translating gives CASRVETGELFF. The chain has TRBV6-5 and TRBJ2-2; D is unclear. Deletions cut 6 bases from V and 5 bases from J, with 7 bases between. The CDR3 totals 12 residues. Germline CDR1 MNHEY, CDR2 SVGAGI.

A word on this clonotype: A junction end diverges from the germline sequence, so it may reflect a read error. The gene calls are TRBV6-5 and TRBJ2-1; D may be TRBD2 (6 bases). In germline, CDR1 is MNHEY, CDR2 SVGAGI. There are 14 residues in the CDR3. This CDR3 reads CASSYRDSHNEQFF. The DNA for the CDR3 is TGTGCCAGCAGTTATCGGGACTCCCACAATGAGCAGTTCTTC.

This clonotype was counted a few times. The chain joins TRBV7-2 to TRBJ2-5; D uncertain. V was clipped by 5 bases and J by 2 bases, with 18 bases between them. Germline V lookup: CDR1 SGHTA, CDR2 FQGNSA. This CDR3 comprises 16 residues. CDR3 bases: TGTGCCAGCAGCCCTTTAGGGAATGCTTTACAAGAGACCCAGTACTTC. Amino acids: CASSPLGNALQETQYF.

The chain carries TRBV30 and TRBJ2-3; TRBD2 matches 8 bases. V gave up 0 bases and J gave up 1 base; unmatched junction bases: 3. Germline V gives CDR1 GTSNPN, CDR2 SVGIG (reference sequence). The CDR3 runs to 15 residues. CDR3 residues: CAWSVLAGGTDTQYF. CDR3 bases: TGTGCCTGGAGTGTCCTAGCGGGCGGCACAGATACGCAGTATTTT.

This clonotype was found a few times. The V gene is TRBV4-3, the J gene TRBJ2-1; 12 nucleotides line up with TRBD1. Germline CDR1 LGHNA, CDR2 YSLEER. V shed 0 bases, J shed 7 bases, and the junction held 10 bases outside the gene matches. This CDR3 region has 18 residues. CDR3 amino acids: CASSQEEAGTGGENEQFF. DNA of the CDR3: TGCGCCAGCAGCCAAGAGGAGGCGGGGACAGGGGGCGAAAATGAGCAGTTCTTC.

As to this clonotype: Given a much more abundant clone one base away, this may be a read error. The gene calls are TRBV12-3 or TRBV12-4 and TRBJ2-1, with D possibly matching TRBD2 (6 bases). The CDR3 extends over 15 amino acids. The CDR3 nucleotides are TGTGCCAGCCTCCCTCCGTGGGACTCCTACAATGTGCAGTTCTTC. This gives the protein CASLPPWDSYNVQFF.

This clonotype was counted between two and nine times. The rearrangement joins TRBV5-1 to TRBJ1-4; D gene ambiguous. CDR3 length: 15 residues. The germline V gene encodes CDR1 SGHRS and CDR2 YFSETQ. The V and J ends lost 0 bases and 2 bases respectively, with 8 bases between them. The CDR3 coding sequence is TGCGCCAGCAGCTTGGTGGGGTCTACTAATGAAAAACTGTTTTTT. Its translation: CASSLVGSTNEKLFF.

This clonotype is classed as medium-sized (0.01 to 0.1%). This rearrangement joins TRBV27 to TRBJ1-1, with D possibly TRBD1 on 5 matching bases. The CDR3 consists of 16 residues. Trimming cost V 6 bases and J 1 base, with 18 bases left between them. Germline values: CDR1 MNHEY, CDR2 SMNVEV (reference sequence). The CDR3 loop is CASSPGQGVGNTEAFF. For the CDR3, the DNA is TGTGCCAGCAGCCCAGGGCAGGGTGTCGGGAACACTGAAGCTTTCTTT.

V gene TRBV7-7 combines with J gene TRBJ2-2; tentatively, D is TRBD1 (5 bases). V lost 2 bases to trimming and J lost 0 bases, with 10 bases between them. The length of the CDR3 is 16 residues. Per the germline V gene, CDR1 is SSHAT and CDR2 is FNYEAQ (reference sequence). The CDR3 spells CASSLTGPTNTGELFF. CDR3 bases: TGTGCCAGCAGCTTAACAGGCCCCACGAACACCGGGGAGCTGTTTTTT.

V gene TRBV6-2 or TRBV6-3 combines with J gene TRBJ2-7; D possibly matches TRBD1 or TRBD2 (5 bases each). Trimming left V 3 bases short and J 2 bases short, with 8 bases between. This CDR3 is 13 amino acids long. From germline, CDR1 is MNHEY and CDR2 SVGEGT. CDR3 nucleotide sequence: TGTGCCAGCAGTTATACGGGACCCTACGAGCAGTACTTC. Translated, it gives CASSYTGPYEQYF.

V and J are TRBV20-1 and TRBJ2-3; 14 positions agree with TRBD2. The germline gives CDR1 DFQATT, CDR2 SNEGSKA (reference sequence). CDR3 size: 14 residues. The V segment lost 6 bases and the J segment 6 bases; nucleotides outside the gene matches: 5. The CDR3 DNA reads as TGCAGTGCAAGGACTAGCGGGGGGCTGGATACGCAGTATTTT. Encoded protein: CSARTSGGLDTQYF.

This clonotype occurred many times. The chain uses TRBV20-1 and TRBJ1-1, with 9 bases identical to TRBD1. CDR3 length equals 14 residues. V lost 5 bases, J lost 4 bases, and 8 bases stayed unmatched. The germline gives CDR1 DFQATT, CDR2 SNEGSKA (reference sequence). The CDR3 coding sequence is TGCAGTGCTGCCCGGGACAGGGATGGCACTGAAGCTTTCTTT. The encoded protein is CSAARDRDGTEAFF.

The V gene is TRBV15, the J gene TRBJ1-5; 7 bases match TRBD1. V was clipped by 0 bases and J by 3 bases; unmatched bases: 11. The CDR3 spans 18 residues. CDR1 is LNHNV, CDR2 YYDKDF, per germline (reference sequence). The CDR3 here is CATSRDSPDRVINQPQHF. The CDR3 DNA follows: TGTGCCACCAGCAGAGATAGCCCCGACAGGGTGATCAATCAGCCCCAGCATTTT.

This clonotype was picked up a small number of times. The chain employs TRBV7-8 and TRBJ2-5; 7 bases are shared with TRBD1. Germline V lookup: CDR1 SGHVS, CDR2 FQNEAQ. The CDR3 extends over 16 amino acids. V dropped 5 bases and J dropped 4; count of bases not matched to a gene: 13. CDR3 in DNA: TGTGCCAGCAGCATCCCATTTCAGGGGGACGTAGAGACCCAGTACTTC. Amino acids: CASSIPFQGDVETQYF.

This chain connects TRBV6-5 to TRBJ2-7; D gene unclear. The CDR3 covers 14 residues. V was pared by 0 bases and J by 4 bases, with 10 bases between. The germline gives CDR1 MNHEY, CDR2 SVGAGI. Written as DNA, the CDR3 is TGTGCCAGCAGTTACTCGAACTCTTATTACGAGCAGTACTTC. Translating gives CASSYSNSYYEQYF.

The V and J genes are TRBV20-1 and TRBJ2-5; TRBD2 agrees at 8 bases. Germline V gene data show CDR1 as DFQATT and CDR2 as SNEGSKA (reference sequence). The CDR3 is 14 amino acids. After removal of 6 bases from V and 2 bases from J, the junction contained 8 bases not matched to a gene. CDR3 DNA sequence: TGCAGTGCCGTCTGGACTAGCCTACAAGAGACCCAGTACTTC. It yields the protein CSAVWTSLQETQYF.

The chain joins TRBV12-3 or TRBV12-4 to TRBJ2-1; TRBD2 agrees at 7 bases. The CDR3 has 17 amino acids. V gave up 6 bases and J gave up 5 bases; unmatched junction bases: 16. For the CDR3, the DNA is TGTGCCAGCAGCCCCCTCGGGGGAGGGTTGGTCAACAATGAGCAGTTCTTC. Translation: CASSPLGGGLVNNEQFF.